The entry below gives a single T cell receptor beta chain sequence along with its context. The data were taken from a study of technical replicates of blood from a handful of donors. The germline V gene encodes CDR1 MNHEY and CDR2 SVGAGI. This CDR3 region has 14 residues. V gave up 5 bases and J gave up 5 bases, with 13 bases separating them. TCRdb's table, derived via immunoSEQ multiplex PCR, lists solely in-frame clones and lacks some. Here the sample spans around 50,000 clones, 90% to 97% being singletons. The V gene is TRBV6-5, the J gene TRBJ1-5; perhaps TRBD1 as D (6 bases). Sequencing was done on a sample of T cells isolated from PBMCs. This clonotype was obtained from a human donor in good health. CDR3 sequence (DNA): TGTGCCAGCAGTCTGGACAGACGGGATCAGCCCCAGCATTTT. It translates to CASSLDRRDQPQHF.